This T cell receptor (beta chain) was sequenced during a study of T cells in Graves' hyperthyroidism and ophthalmopathy. General study results and limits: In blood, most of the thyroid clonotypes expanded above 0.001 were also present.

Patients with uncontrolled infections, other autoimmune diseases, pregnancy or lactation were excluded. Used for diagnoses were clinical symptoms, serum thyroxine and TRAb, thyroid ultrasound and orbital computed tomography. First hyperthyroidism diagnosis is when the blood sample was obtained, before any ophthalmopathy symptoms. About this clonotype: Its antigen is undetermined.

The source material, RNA transcripts, was used to amplify TCR beta CDR3 regions. HTBI primers were the set used in a first-round RT-PCR of the TCR CDR3. From the multiplex PCR reads, TCRdb called clonotypes with MiXCR, one entry per CDR3 protein. The repertoire holds around 700,000 distinct CDR3 sequences, with 15% to 20% as singletons. The germline gives CDR1 MNHNS, CDR2 SASEGT. The trim removed 3 bases at V and 7 bases at J, leaving 8 bases unmatched. The CDR3 consists of 15 residues. The material sequenced was blood. The gene calls are TRBV6-1 and TRBJ1-2; 10 bases align to TRBD1. The sequence derives from a woman aged 50 to 65 with Graves' hyperthyroidism that later progressed to Graves' ophthalmopathy. Written as DNA, the CDR3 is TGTGCCAGCAGTGAGAGACAGGGGGCCCTGGGTGGCTACACCTTC. This translates into CASSERQGALGGYTF.